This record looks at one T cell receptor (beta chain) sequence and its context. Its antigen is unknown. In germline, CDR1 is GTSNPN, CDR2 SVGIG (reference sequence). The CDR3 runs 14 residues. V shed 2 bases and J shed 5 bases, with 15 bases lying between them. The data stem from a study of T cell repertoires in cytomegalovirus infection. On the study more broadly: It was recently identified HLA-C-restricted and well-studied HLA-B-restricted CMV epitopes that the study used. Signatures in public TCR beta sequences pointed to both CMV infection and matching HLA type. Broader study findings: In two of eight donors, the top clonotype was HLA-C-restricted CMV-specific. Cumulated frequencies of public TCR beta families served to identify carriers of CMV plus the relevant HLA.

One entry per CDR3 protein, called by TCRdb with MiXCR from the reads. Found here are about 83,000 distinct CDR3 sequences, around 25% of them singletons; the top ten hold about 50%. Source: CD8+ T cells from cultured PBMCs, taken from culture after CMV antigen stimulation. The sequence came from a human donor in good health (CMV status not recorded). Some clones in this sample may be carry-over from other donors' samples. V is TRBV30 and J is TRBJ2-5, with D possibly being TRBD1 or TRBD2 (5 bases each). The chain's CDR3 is CAWSTGTLGETQYF. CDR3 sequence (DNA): TGTGCCTGGAGTACCGGGACGTTGGGGGAGACCCAGTACTTC.